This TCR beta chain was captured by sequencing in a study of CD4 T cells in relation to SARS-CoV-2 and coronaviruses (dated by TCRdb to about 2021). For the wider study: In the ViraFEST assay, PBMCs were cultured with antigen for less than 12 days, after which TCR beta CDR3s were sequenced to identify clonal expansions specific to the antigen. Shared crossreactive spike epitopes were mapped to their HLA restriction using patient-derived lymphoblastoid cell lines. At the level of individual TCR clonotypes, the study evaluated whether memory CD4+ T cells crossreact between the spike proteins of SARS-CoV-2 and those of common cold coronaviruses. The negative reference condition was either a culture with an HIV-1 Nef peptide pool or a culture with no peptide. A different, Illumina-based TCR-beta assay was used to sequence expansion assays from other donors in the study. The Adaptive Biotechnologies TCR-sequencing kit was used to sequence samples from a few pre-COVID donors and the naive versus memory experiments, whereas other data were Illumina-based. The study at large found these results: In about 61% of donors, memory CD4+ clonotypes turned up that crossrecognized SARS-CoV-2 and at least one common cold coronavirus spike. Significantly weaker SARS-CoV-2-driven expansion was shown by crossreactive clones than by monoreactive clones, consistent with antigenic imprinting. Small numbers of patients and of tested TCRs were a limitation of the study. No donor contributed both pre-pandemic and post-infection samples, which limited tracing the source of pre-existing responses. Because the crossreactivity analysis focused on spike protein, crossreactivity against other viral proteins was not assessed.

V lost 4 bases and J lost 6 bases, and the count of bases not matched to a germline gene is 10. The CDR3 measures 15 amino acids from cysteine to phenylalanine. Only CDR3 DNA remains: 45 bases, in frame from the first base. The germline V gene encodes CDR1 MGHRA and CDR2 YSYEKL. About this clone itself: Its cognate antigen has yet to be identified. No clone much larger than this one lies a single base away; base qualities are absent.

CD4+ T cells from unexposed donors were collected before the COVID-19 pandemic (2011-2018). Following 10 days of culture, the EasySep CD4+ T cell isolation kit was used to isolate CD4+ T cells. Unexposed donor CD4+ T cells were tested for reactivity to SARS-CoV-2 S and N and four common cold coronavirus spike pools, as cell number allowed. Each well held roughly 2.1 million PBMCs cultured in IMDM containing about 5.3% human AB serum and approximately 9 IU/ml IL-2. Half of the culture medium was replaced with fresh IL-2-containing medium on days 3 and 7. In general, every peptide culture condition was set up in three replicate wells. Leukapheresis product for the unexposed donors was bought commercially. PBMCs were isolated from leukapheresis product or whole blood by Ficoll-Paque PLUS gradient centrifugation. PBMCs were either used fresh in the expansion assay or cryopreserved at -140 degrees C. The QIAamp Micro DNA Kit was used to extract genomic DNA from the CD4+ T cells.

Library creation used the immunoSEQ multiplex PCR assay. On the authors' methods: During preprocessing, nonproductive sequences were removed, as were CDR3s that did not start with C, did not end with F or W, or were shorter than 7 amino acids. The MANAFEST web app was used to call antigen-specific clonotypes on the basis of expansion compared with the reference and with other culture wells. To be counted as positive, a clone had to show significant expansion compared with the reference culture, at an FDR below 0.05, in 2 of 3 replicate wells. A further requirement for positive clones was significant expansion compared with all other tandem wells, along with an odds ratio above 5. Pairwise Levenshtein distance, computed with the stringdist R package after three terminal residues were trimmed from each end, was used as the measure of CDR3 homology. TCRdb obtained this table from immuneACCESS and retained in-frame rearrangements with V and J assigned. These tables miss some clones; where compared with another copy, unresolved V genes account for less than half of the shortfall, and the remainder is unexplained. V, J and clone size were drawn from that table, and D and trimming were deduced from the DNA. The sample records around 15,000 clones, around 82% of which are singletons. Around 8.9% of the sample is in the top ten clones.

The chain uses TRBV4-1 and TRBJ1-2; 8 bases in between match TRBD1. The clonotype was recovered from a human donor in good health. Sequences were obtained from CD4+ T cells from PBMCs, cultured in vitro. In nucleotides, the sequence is TGCGCCAGCAGCCTCGCCGGGACAGGAGATAATGGCTACACCTTC. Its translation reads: CASSLAGTGDNGYTF.